A single sample gave rise to the 30 T cell receptor beta chains below, sequenced in a study of cytomegalovirus exposure and HLA in healthy donors. Produced via immunoSEQ multiplex PCR; TCRdb's table is partial and in-frame only. The sample lists under 150,000 clones; around nine tenths were seen once. Source material: PBMCs. The receptors stem from a woman aged 18-29 years in good health and CMV-seronegative.

The chain has TRBV5-1 and TRBJ2-5; 9 positions match TRBD1. The germline V gene encodes CDR1 SGHRS and CDR2 YFSETQ. V shed 0 bases, J shed 5 bases, and the junction held 14 bases outside the gene matches. This CDR3 spans 18 amino acids. The CDR3 protein is CASSLAGQGNPRVETQYF. The CDR3, as DNA: TGCGCCAGCAGCTTGGCGGGACAGGGTAATCCAAGGGTGGAGACCCAGTACTTC.

The chain is built from TRBV5-6 and TRBJ2-1, with TRBD2 matching 13 bases. The CDR3 runs 14 residues. The ends lost 4 bases at V and 10 bases at J; junction bases unmatched: 5. Germline assignment: CDR1 SGHDT and CDR2 YYEEEE. The CDR3 bases are TGTGCCAGCAGCGGACTAGCGGGAGTGGGAGAGCAGTTCTTC. Translated: CASSGLAGVGEQFF.

This chain joins TRBV9 and TRBJ2-3; 8 nucleotides line up with TRBD2. The CDR3 is 18 amino acids. The germline gives CDR1 SGDLS, CDR2 YYNGEE. J was trimmed by 2 bases and V by 0 bases; bases with no gene match: 11. The CDR3 loop reads CASSVATPGGGYTDTQYF. The CDR3 DNA reads as TGTGCCAGCAGCGTAGCCACCCCCGGGGGGGGATACACAGATACGCAGTATTTT.

This chain joins TRBV10-3 and TRBJ2-3; TRBD2 is a possible D gene (5 bases). The CDR3 is made up of 13 amino acids. V shed 3 bases and J shed 3 bases, with 7 bases lying between them. Germline V gene sequence: CDR1 ENHRY, CDR2 SYGVKD. This CDR3 reads CAISDGKTDTQYF. As DNA, the CDR3 is TGTGCCATCAGTGACGGGAAGACAGATACGCAGTATTTT.

The sample holds one count of this clone. The chain joins TRBV4-1 to TRBJ1-1; 9 bases align to TRBD1. The J segment lost 6 bases and the V segment lost 4 bases, leaving 9 bases of the junction unmatched. Germline V gene sequence: CDR1 MGHRA, CDR2 YSYEKL. The CDR3 is 15 amino acids. The DNA for the CDR3 is TGCGCCAGCAGCCTCCCCGTGACAGGGGGACCTGAAGCTTTCTTT. The encoded protein is CASSLPVTGGPEAFF.

The V and J genes are TRBV28 and TRBJ1-1; D is undetermined. The V gene lost 3 bases and the J gene lost 2 bases, with 7 bases spanning the gap. This CDR3 contains 13 residues. Germline-derived CDR1 and CDR2 are MDHEN and SYDVKM. Written as DNA, the CDR3 is TGTGCCAGCAGTTTTACAGATAACACTGAAGCTTTCTTT. Its translation is CASSFTDNTEAFF.

The rearrangement joins TRBV11-2 to TRBJ2-7; 8 bases match TRBD1. The CDR3 runs to 17 residues. The V and J ends lost 1 base and 0 bases, in that order; junction bases with no gene match: 8. From germline, CDR1 is SGHAT and CDR2 FQNNGV. The CDR3 DNA sequence: TGTGCCAGCAGCTTAGCCTTCGCGGGACAGGACTCCTACGAGCAGTACTTC. Translated, it gives CASSLAFAGQDSYEQYF.

V is TRBV7-3 and J is TRBJ2-1; 11 bases match TRBD2. CDR3 length: 16 amino acids. Trimming took 1 base from V and 1 from J; bases not matched to a gene: 0. Germline V gene data show CDR1 as SGHTA and CDR2 as FQGTGA. CDR3 DNA: TGTGCCAGCAGCTTAATAGCGGGAGGGTCCTACAATGAGCAGTTCTTC. This gives the protein CASSLIAGGSYNEQFF.

A few counts support this clone. The chain uses TRBV2 and TRBJ1-2; D possibly corresponds to TRBD1 (6 bases). The CDR3 consists of 15 residues. V was pared by 7 bases and J by 0 bases, with 15 bases between. Germline V gene data show CDR1 as SNHLY and CDR2 as FYNNEI. CDR3 DNA sequence: TGTGCCAGCATCCCGTTAAAGGGGGCTAACTATGGCTACACCTTC. Translation: CASIPLKGANYGYTF.

V and J are TRBV7-6 and TRBJ1-1, with no clear D. Trimming left V 2 bases short and J 3 bases short, with 10 bases between. The length of the CDR3 is 14 residues. Germline V gene lookup returns CDR1 SGHVS and CDR2 FNYEAQ. The CDR3 bases are TGTGCCAGCAGCTTAAACCGCATAGACACTGAAGCTTTCTTT. This translates into CASSLNRIDTEAFF. The complete variable domain, with remaining parts taken from reference TRBV7-6 and TRBJ1-1, reads GAGVSQSPRYKVTKRGQDVALRCDPISGHVSLYWYRQALGQGPEFLTYFNYEAQQDKSGLPNDRFSAERPEGSISTLTIQRTEQRDSAMYRCASSLNRIDTEAFFGQGTRLTVV.

This chain uses TRBV13 with TRBJ2-3; maybe TRBD1 (5 bases). In germline, CDR1 is PRHDT, CDR2 FYEKMQ (reference sequence). The CDR3 is made up of 16 amino acids. The V end was cut by 2 bases, the J end by 4 bases, with 16 bases between. For the CDR3, the DNA is TGTGCCAGCAGCTTACGGGCAGGGTCGTGGTCAGATACGCAGTATTTT. This gives the protein CASSLRAGSWSDTQYF.

This chain uses TRBV25-1 with TRBJ2-1, with TRBD2 identical over 13 bases. The germline CDR1 and CDR2 sequences are MGHDK and SYGVNS. This CDR3 comprises 17 residues. Trimming cost V 6 bases and J 0 bases; bases outside gene matches: 5. CDR3 DNA: TGTGCCAGCAGGGCTACTAGCGGGGGGGGCTCCTACAATGAGCAGTTCTTC. Residues: CASRATSGGGSYNEQFF.

This sequence joins TRBV5-1 and TRBJ2-1; the D gene is possibly TRBD1 (6 bases). CDR3 length: 15 residues. Trimming stripped 4 bases from V and 0 bases from J, with 11 bases between. Per germline, CDR1 SGHRS and CDR2 YFSETQ. The CDR3 DNA reads as TGCGCCAGCAGCCCAGGGGATAACTCCTACAATGAGCAGTTCTTC. This gives the protein CASSPGDNSYNEQFF. The full variable domain, in which reference TRBV5-1 and TRBJ2-1 provide the parts outside the CDR3, is KAGVTQTPRYLIKTRGQQVTLSCSPISGHRSVSWYQQTPGQGLQFLFEYFSETQRNKGNFPGRFSGRQFSNSRSEMNVSTLELGDSALYLCASSPGDNSYNEQFFGPGTRLTVL.

This rearrangement joins TRBV27 to TRBJ2-1; D is perhaps TRBD2 (6 bases). The germline V gene encodes CDR1 MNHEY and CDR2 SMNVEV (reference sequence). The CDR3 loop spans 15 amino acids. V was trimmed by 5 bases and J by 8 bases, leaving 19 bases between them. The CDR3 loop reads CASSVTPGTGHEQFF. CDR3 nucleotides: TGTGCCAGCAGTGTAACCCCCGGGACTGGGCATGAGCAGTTCTTC.

The chain combines TRBV7-3 with TRBJ2-2; D is undetermined. The V gene's germline CDR1 is SGHTA and CDR2 FQGTGA. V lost 4 bases and J 5 bases, leaving 11 bases between the germline ends. The CDR3 sequence is 14 residues long. The CDR3 loop is CASSSRIYTGELFF. The CDR3 DNA reads as TGTGCCAGCAGCTCCAGGATCTATACCGGGGAGCTGTTTTTT.

This CDR3 reads CASSGGQRYF. The DNA for the CDR3 is TGTGCCAGCAGCGGGGGACAGCGGTACTTC. This sequence joins TRBV5-6 and TRBJ2-7; 7 nucleotides agree with TRBD1. With V trimmed by 4 bases and J by 12 bases, 4 bases remained unmatched. The CDR3 consists of 10 residues. The germline CDR1 and CDR2 sequences are SGHDT and YYEEEE.

The CDR3 DNA reads as TGTGCCAGCAGCCCGGACATTGGCAATCAGCCCCAGCATTTT. The encoded protein is CASSPDIGNQPQHF. The chain employs TRBV11-2 and TRBJ1-5; maybe TRBD1 (5 bases). This CDR3 has 14 amino acids. The V end was cut by 5 bases, the J end by 2 bases, with 10 bases between. The germline gives CDR1 SGHAT, CDR2 FQNNGV.

The rearrangement joins TRBV2 to TRBJ2-3; 11 bases are shared with TRBD1. The CDR3 consists of 15 residues. V was pared by 7 bases and J by 6 bases, with 9 bases of the junction left unmatched. The V gene's germline CDR1 is SNHLY and CDR2 FYNNEI. The CDR3 DNA follows: TGTGCCAGCACTATTGGGACAGGGGGATCGGATACGCAGTATTTT. Translating it yields CASTIGTGGSDTQYF.

This chain connects TRBV30 to TRBJ1-2; 9 bases are shared with TRBD1. This CDR3 has 12 amino acids. V lost 2 bases to trimming and J lost 7 bases; unmatched junction nucleotides: 2. The germline V gene has CDR1 GTSNPN and CDR2 SVGIG (reference sequence). Here the CDR3 reads CAWSTTGGGYTF. The CDR3, as DNA: TGTGCCTGGAGTACGACAGGGGGTGGCTACACCTTC.

This clone was seen just once. In DNA form, the CDR3 reads TGTGCCAGCTCACCCTTGGACAGGGGCACTGAAGCTTTCTTT. Translated, it gives CASSPLDRGTEAFF. The J gene is TRBJ1-1, the V gene TRBV18, with 9 bases fitting TRBD1. The CDR3 runs 14 residues. J gave up 4 bases and V 3 bases, and 3 bases lay outside the gene matches. Germline V gives CDR1 KGHSH, CDR2 LQKENI. The variable domain in full, with the rest retrieved from reference TRBV18 and TRBJ1-1, is NAGVMQNPRHLVRRRGQEARLRCSPMKGHSHVYWYRQLPEEGLKFMVYLQKENIIDESGMPKERFSAEFPKEGPSILRIQQVVRGDSAAYFCASSPLDRGTEAFFGQGTRLTVV.

The V gene is TRBV5-1, the J gene TRBJ1-1, with D possibly TRBD1 on 6 matching bases. The length of the CDR3 is 13 residues. CDR1 and CDR2 (germline): SGHRS, YFSETQ. Trimming took 5 bases from V and 7 from J, leaving 15 bases between them. Here the CDR3 DNA reads TGCGCCAGCAGTACGGGACAACGGAGTGAAGCTTTCTTT. Residues: CASSTGQRSEAFF.

This clone was observed a single time. The chain is built from TRBV5-1 and TRBJ2-2, with 13 nucleotides matching TRBD2. The CDR3 consists of 15 residues. The trim removed 7 bases at V and 7 bases at J, leaving 7 bases unmatched. The germline CDR1 and CDR2 sequences are SGHRS and YFSETQ. In DNA form, the CDR3 reads TGCGCCAGCCAGAGGACTAGCGGGAGAGGCGGGGAGCTGTTTTTT. This codes for CASQRTSGRGGELFF.

V gene TRBV13 combines with J gene TRBJ2-7; TRBD2 is a possible D gene (5 bases). Trimming left V 4 bases short and J 0 bases short, with 10 bases between. CDR1 PRHDT and CDR2 FYEKMQ come from the germline V gene (reference sequence). The CDR3 has 14 residues. The CDR3 reads CASSSTGSSYEQYF. Written as DNA, the CDR3 is TGTGCCAGCAGCTCTACGGGAAGCTCCTACGAGCAGTACTTC.

The chain combines TRBV27 with TRBJ2-5; 10 bases are a match to TRBD1. Germline V gives CDR1 MNHEY, CDR2 SMNVEV (reference sequence). V lost 5 bases, J lost 5 bases, and 11 bases stayed unmatched. This CDR3 region has 16 residues. The CDR3 DNA follows: TGTGCCAGCAGTCCCGGGACAGGGGATGGGTGGGAGACCCAGTACTTC. Amino acid sequence: CASSPGTGDGWETQYF.

The rearrangement links TRBV28 to TRBJ1-6; no clear D. Trimming pared 5 bases from V and 0 bases from J, leaving 11 bases between. Germline V gene lookup returns CDR1 MDHEN and CDR2 SYDVKM. CDR3 length: 16 residues. The CDR3 DNA sequence: TGTGCCAGCAGTGGGCAGGCGCCCTCCTATAATTCACCCCTCCACTTT. Translation gives CASSGQAPSYNSPLHF. Full variable domain (outside the CDR3, taken from reference TRBV28 and TRBJ1-6): DVKVTQSSRYLVKRTGEKVFLECVQDMDHENMFWYRQDPGLGLRLIYFSYDVKMKEKGDIPEGYSVSREKKERFSLILESASTNQTSMYLCASSGQAPSYNSPLHFGNGTRLTVT.

This chain links TRBV6-1 with TRBJ2-5; TRBD2 matches at 13 bases. The V segment lost 6 bases and the J segment 2 bases; nucleotides outside the gene matches: 3. The CDR3 length is 15 residues. Germline CDR1 reads MNHNS; CDR2 reads SASEGT. The CDR3 loop is CASRQGLAGQETQYF. CDR3 sequence (DNA): TGTGCCAGCAGGCAGGGACTAGCGGGGCAAGAGACCCAGTACTTC.

The chain carries TRBV25-1 and TRBJ1-1, with a possible D match to TRBD1 (5 bases). Germline V gives CDR1 MGHDK, CDR2 SYGVNS. V was shortened by 10 bases and J by 6 bases, with 21 bases between the two germline ends. This CDR3 region has 14 residues. CDR3 region: CAIPLGGLLAEAFF. DNA of the CDR3: TGTGCCATCCCGCTCGGGGGACTCCTCGCTGAAGCTTTCTTT.

The chain combines TRBV15 with TRBJ1-2, with 9 bases identical to TRBD1. The CDR3 extends over 16 amino acids. Germline-derived CDR1 and CDR2 are LNHNV and YYDKDF (reference sequence). Trimming cost V 2 bases and J 3 bases; bases outside gene matches: 7. CDR3 sequence reads: CATSRSPTGGYYGYTF. The CDR3 DNA reads as TGTGCCACCAGCAGATCTCCGACAGGGGGTTACTATGGCTACACCTTC. The whole variable domain, filled in from reference TRBV15 and TRBJ1-2, reads DAMVIQNPRYQVTQFGKPVTLSCSQTLNHNVMYWYQQKSSQAPKLLFHYYDKDFNNEADTPDNFQSRRPNTSFCFLDIRSPGLGDTAMYLCATSRSPTGGYYGYTFGSGTRLTVV.

This chain connects TRBV7-2 to TRBJ2-3; 7 nucleotides match TRBD2. With 3 bases clipped from V and 4 bases from J, the junction kept 4 bases outside the gene matches. Germline CDR1 reads SGHTA; CDR2 reads FQGNSA. This CDR3 spans 14 amino acids. The CDR3 nucleotides read TGTGCCAGCAGCTTCTCTAGCGGCCCAGATACGCAGTATTTT. Translating gives CASSFSSGPDTQYF.

The DNA of the CDR3 is TGTGCCAGTAGTCTCCAAGAGACCCAGTACTTC. As protein: CASSLQETQYF. The V gene is TRBV19, the J gene TRBJ2-5, with unresolved D. The CDR3 spans 11 residues. The germline gives CDR1 LNHDA, CDR2 SQIVND (reference sequence). V lost 5 bases to trimming and J lost 1 base, with 2 bases between them.